The TCR beta chain described here comes from a study of cytomegalovirus exposure and HLA in healthy donors. Study results and limitations: TCR beta chains numbering some 160 were designated cytomegalovirus-associated. A later analysis found first-cohort TCR clusters tended to co-occur in the 95 to 150 validation repertoires. Specificity for CMV antigens was confirmed in vitro for a few of the CMV-associated chains. High sensitivity and specificity were reportedly achieved when the classifier diagnosed cytomegalovirus status.

As regards this clone: The antigen is unknown.

The V segment lost 4 bases and the J segment 5 bases; nucleotides outside the gene matches: 10. Germline assignment: CDR1 MNHNS and CDR2 SASEGT. The CDR3 is 16 amino acids. Clones were read by immunoSEQ multiplex PCR, and TCRdb kept only the in-frame ones, dropping some. The table records tens of thousands of clones, 97% of them present only once. The source material was PBMCs. The chain combines TRBV6-1 with TRBJ2-1; TRBD2 agrees at 8 bases. This clonotype was sampled from a man between 25 and 39 years old in good health and CMV-seropositive. For the CDR3, the DNA is TGTGCCAGCAGTGCCCACAGCGGGAGAGGCAACAATGAGCAGTTCTTC. Translation: CASSAHSGRGNNEQFF.